The 2 T cell receptor beta chains below all came from one sample that was sequenced in a study of long-term antiretroviral therapy in people with HIV. Investigators performed immunoSEQ version v3.0 at survey level. Some clones are missing from TCRdb's copy, which holds only in-frame ones; the method was immunoSEQ multiplex PCR. The sample lists tens of thousands of clones; 80% to 85% were seen once. The specimen comprised unsorted PBMCs, sampled 0.4 years after starting antiretroviral therapy. The source of these receptors is a man between 18 and 29 years old with HIV.

The chain couples TRBV4-3 to TRBJ1-1; TRBD1 aligns across 8 bases. There are 14 residues in the CDR3. Germline V gene sequence: CDR1 LGHNA, CDR2 YSLEER. Trimming at V came to 3 bases and at J to 2 bases, leaving 2 bases not matched to a gene. The CDR3 loop is CASSQDRDNTEAFF. CDR3 in DNA: TGCGCCAGCAGCCAGGACAGGGATAACACTGAAGCTTTCTTT.

V usage is TRBV19 and J usage is TRBJ2-1; TRBD1 aligns across 8 bases. The CDR3 covers 14 residues. The J segment lost 8 bases and the V segment lost 4 bases, leaving 7 bases of the junction unmatched. The V gene's germline CDR1 is LNHDA and CDR2 SQIVND (reference sequence). Here the CDR3 DNA reads TGTGCCAGTAGTAGAGGACAGGGCTCCCATGAGCAGTTCTTC. It specifies CASSRGQGSHEQFF.